These 19 T cell receptor beta chains originate from one sample sequenced in a study of T-cell memory formation after mild COVID-19. TCRdb used MiXCR to reprocess the 5' RACE reads, holding one entry per CDR3 protein. The data show 350,000 to 500,000 distinct CDR3 sequences, with about 20% seen just once and roughly 8.4% held by the top ten. The sample comprised PBMCs or a T cell subset sorted from them (not recorded which). The source of these receptors is an adult woman who had mild COVID-19 (a few samples of this study predate the infection). Cell type and time point are not known.

This clonotype was found a few times. The chain combines TRBV4-1 with TRBJ2-7, with 7 bases fitting TRBD1. Germline CDR1 reads MGHRA; CDR2 reads YSYEKL. Losses at the gene ends were 3 bases for V and 3 bases for J; bases not matched to a gene: 5. The CDR3 has 14 amino acids. CDR3 protein: CASSHLTGNYEQYF. The CDR3 DNA is TGCGCCAGCAGCCATTTGACAGGGAACTACGAGCAGTACTTC.

This clonotype was observed a few times. V and J are TRBV12-3 or TRBV12-4 and TRBJ2-4; a possible D gene is TRBD1 (5 bases). CDR3 length: 15 residues. Trimming took 5 bases from V and 0 from J, leaving 11 bases between them. This chain's CDR3 is CASSDGHLAKNIQYF. The DNA for the CDR3 is TGTGCCAGCAGTGATGGACACCTAGCCAAAAACATTCAGTACTTC.

In this sample, this clonotype turned up a few times. The rearrangement joins TRBV30 to TRBJ1-1; 7 bases fit TRBD1. V shed 2 bases and J 5 bases; nucleotides not matched to a gene: 5. The germline CDR1 and CDR2 sequences are GTSNPN and SVGIG (reference sequence). The CDR3 runs to 13 residues. The CDR3 here is CAWSTDRWTEAFF. The DNA of the CDR3 is TGTGCCTGGAGTACGGACAGGTGGACTGAAGCTTTCTTT.

This rearrangement joins TRBV5-1 to TRBJ1-2, with 9 bases identical to TRBD1. Germline CDR1 and CDR2: SGHRS and YFSETQ. V lost 0 bases and J lost 0; bases outside the gene matches: 6. The length of the CDR3 is 17 residues. CDR3 nucleotide sequence: TGCGCCAGCAGCTTGGCCGGACAGGGGAATACTAACTATGGCTACACCTTC. Translated: CASSLAGQGNTNYGYTF.

This clonotype was detected a few times. The rearrangement uses TRBV29-1 and TRBJ2-1; TRBD2 aligns across 8 bases. CDR1 is SQVTM and CDR2 is ANQGSEA in the germline V gene. Trimming removed 7 bases from V and 16 bases from J; junction bases left unmatched: 18. The CDR3 is made up of 13 amino acids. The CDR3 reads CSAEAGVTLAPFF. CDR3 in DNA: TGCAGCGCCGAAGCGGGAGTCACGTTGGCGCCTTTCTTC.

This clonotype was counted a few times. The chain is built from TRBV6-6 and TRBJ1-4; 9 bases align to TRBD1. J lost 5 bases, V lost 1 base, and 8 bases had no gene match. Germline V gene lookup returns CDR1 MNHNY and CDR2 SVGAGI (reference sequence). This CDR3 is built from 17 residues. The CDR3 region has the DNA TGTGCCAGCAGTTACTACCCCACACAGGGGGCGAATGAAAAACTGTTTTTT. Translating gives CASSYYPTQGANEKLFF.

In its sample, this clonotype was seen a few times. The chain recombines TRBV7-2 with TRBJ2-1; D gene unclear. V gave up 2 bases and J gave up 0 bases, with 8 bases separating them. Germline V gene lookup returns CDR1 SGHTA and CDR2 FQGNSA. The CDR3 covers 15 residues. Here the CDR3 DNA reads TGTGCCAGCAGCTTAATGGGGAACTCCTACAATGAGCAGTTCTTC. Its translation is CASSLMGNSYNEQFF. The whole variable domain, remainder taken from reference TRBV7-2 and TRBJ2-1, is GAGVSQSPSNKVTEKGKDVELRCDPISGHTALYWYRQSLGQGLEFLIYFQGNSAPDKSGLPSDRFSAERTGGSVSTLTIQRTQQEDSAVYLCASSLMGNSYNEQFFGPGTRLTVL.

This chain connects TRBV29-1 to TRBJ1-1; 7 bases agree with TRBD1. V gave up 7 bases and J gave up 3 bases; unmatched junction bases: 14. The CDR3 has 15 amino acids. The V gene's germline CDR1 is SQVTM and CDR2 ANQGSEA. The CDR3 sequence: CSAKDREGVYTEAFF. The CDR3 nucleotides read TGCAGCGCAAAAGACAGGGAGGGGGTTTACACTGAAGCTTTCTTT.

The gene calls are TRBV19 and TRBJ2-1; TRBD2 aligns across 7 bases. After removal of 5 bases from V and 2 bases from J, the junction contained 6 bases not matched to a gene. CDR1 is LNHDA, CDR2 SQIVND, per germline (reference sequence). The CDR3 contains 15 residues. As DNA, the CDR3 is TGTGCCAGTAGTGCGGGAGACCTAACCTACAATGAGCAGTTCTTC. Its protein is CASSAGDLTYNEQFF.

This clonotype has a handful of counts. The gene calls are TRBV4-1 and TRBJ2-5, with D unclear. The CDR3 consists of 14 residues. From germline, CDR1 is MGHRA and CDR2 YSYEKL. Trimming shortened V by 4 bases and J by 2 bases, and 11 bases separated the two germline ends. As DNA, the CDR3 is TGCGCCAGCAGCCTACAGATTACACAAGAGACCCAGTACTTC. This gives the protein CASSLQITQETQYF.

A few counts support this clonotype. The chain employs TRBV7-3 and TRBJ2-7; D could derive from TRBD1 or TRBD2 (5 bases each). Looked up from germline, CDR1 is SGHTA and CDR2 is FQGTGA. The germline V and J ends were trimmed by 5 bases and 5 bases, with 19 bases remaining between them. The CDR3 length is 15 residues. As DNA, the CDR3 is TGTGCCAGCAGCCCCTCGGGACGGCTTGGGAACGAGCAGTACTTC. Translation: CASSPSGRLGNEQYF. Full variable domain (remainder filled in from reference TRBV7-3 and TRBJ2-7): GAGVSQTPSNKVTEKGKYVELRCDPISGHTALYWYRQSLGQGPEFLIYFQGTGAADDSGLPNDRFFAVRPEGSVSTLKIQRTERGDSAVYLCASSPSGRLGNEQYFGPGTRLTVT.

The chain uses TRBV12-3 or TRBV12-4 and TRBJ2-3; D tentatively reads TRBD1 or TRBD2 (6 bases each). The CDR3 is made up of 15 amino acids. Trimming removed 5 bases at V and 3 bases at J, with 15 bases between. CDR3 DNA: TGTGCCAGCAGTCGATTAGGGGGGCGGACAGATACGCAGTATTTT. The encoded protein is CASSRLGGRTDTQYF.

V usage is TRBV5-6 and J usage is TRBJ2-1, with D uncertain. The CDR3 totals 14 residues. V was pared by 4 bases and J by 4 bases, with 12 bases between. Germline CDR1 is SGHDT and CDR2 is YYEEEE. CDR3 coding DNA: TGTGCCAGCAGCCCGAACGGTCATTACAATGAGCAGTTCTTC. It encodes CASSPNGHYNEQFF.

In this sample, this clonotype turned up a few times. The chain links TRBV15 to TRBJ2-3, with 8 bases aligning to TRBD2. Germline CDR1 and CDR2: LNHNV and YYDKDF (reference sequence). V shed 3 bases and J 4 bases; nucleotides not matched to a gene: 12. The CDR3 loop spans 17 amino acids. CDR3 sequence reads: CATSSDQSGSESDTQYF. The CDR3 DNA sequence: TGTGCCACCAGCAGCGATCAAAGCGGGAGTGAATCAGATACGCAGTATTTT.

The chain links TRBV20-1 to TRBJ1-5, with TRBD1 identical over 10 bases. Germline values: CDR1 DFQATT, CDR2 SNEGSKA (reference sequence). V lost 3 bases to trimming and J lost 7 bases; unmatched junction nucleotides: 6. CDR3 length: 14 amino acids. CDR3 coding DNA: TGCAGTGCTAGGACGGGACAGGGGTACCAGCCCCAGCATTTT. It translates to CSARTGQGYQPQHF.

This clonotype was seen a few times. The genes are TRBV5-5 and TRBJ1-5, with TRBD1 as a possible D gene (6 bases). This CDR3 has 18 amino acids. Trimming shortened V by 2 bases and J by 0 bases, and 18 bases separated the two germline ends. Germline-derived CDR1 and CDR2 are SGHKS and YYEKEE (reference sequence). As DNA, the CDR3 is TGTGCCAGCAGCTTAGGGGGAGACGGAAGTTATAGCAATCAGCCCCAGCATTTT. Encoded protein: CASSLGGDGSYSNQPQHF.

V gene TRBV5-4 combines with J gene TRBJ2-2; D gene unclear. Germline assignment: CDR1 SGHNT and CDR2 YYREEE (reference sequence). The ends were cut back, 2 bases at V and 1 base at J, with 9 bases in the middle. This CDR3 is 15 amino acids long. The CDR3 sequence is CASSLVFLNTGELFF. The DNA of the CDR3 is TGTGCCAGCAGCTTAGTATTTTTGAACACCGGGGAGCTGTTTTTT. The complete variable domain, with remaining parts taken from reference TRBV5-4 and TRBJ2-2, reads ETGVTQSPTHLIKTRGQQVTLRCSSQSGHNTVSWYQQALGQGPQFIFQYYREEENGRGNFPPRFSGLQFPNYSSELNVNALELDDSALYLCASSLVFLNTGELFFGEGSRLTVL.

The CDR3 region has the DNA TGTGCCAGCAGTTACTCGGGGACGGCGACTAACTATGGCTACACCTTC. Protein sequence: CASSYSGTATNYGYTF. The chain combines TRBV6-5 with TRBJ1-2, with D possibly matching TRBD1 (5 bases). The V end was cut by 0 bases, the J end by 0 bases, with 11 bases between. Per germline, CDR1 MNHEY and CDR2 SVGAGI. The CDR3 sequence is 16 residues long.

This clonotype was observed a handful of times. The rearrangement uses TRBV20-1 and TRBJ1-1; D call uncertain. The ends were cut back, 0 bases at V and 1 base at J, with 12 bases in the middle. The CDR3 loop spans 15 amino acids. Germline values: CDR1 DFQATT, CDR2 SNEGSKA (reference sequence). The CDR3 region is CSARDGLDWNTEAFF. The CDR3 DNA reads as TGCAGTGCTAGAGATGGCCTGGACTGGAACACTGAAGCTTTCTTT.